A single sample is the source of the 22 T cell receptor beta chains below, sequenced in a study of human T cells and chemical hapten exposure. Each CDR3 protein gets one entry after TCRdb re-called the RACE reads with MiXCR. There are 65,000 to 100,000 distinct CDR3 sequences in the sample; 6% to 8.5% occur only once, and 1.3% lies in the top ten. Time point meaning: patch test 2, 6 weeks after DPC sensitization. Treatment given: therapeutic diphenylcyclopropenone sensitization with weekly scalp DPC. The source was whole blood, collected in connection with sensitization to the hapten diphenylcyclopropenone (DPC). Receptors were obtained from a woman aged 30 to 39 with alopecia areata. Some clones in this sample may be carry-over from other donors' samples.

Regarding this clonotype: A much larger clone is a single base away; this may be a read error. V is TRBV2 and J is TRBJ2-1; 8 bases map to TRBD2. CDR1 and CDR2 from the germline V gene are SNHLY and FYNNEI. The CDR3 has 15 residues. The CDR3 DNA reads as TGTGCCAGCAGCAAGGCGGGGGGCGGGGGCGATGAGCAGTTATTC. This sequence encodes CASSKAGGGGDEQLF.

This clonotype was recorded a few times. This chain joins TRBV6-5 and TRBJ2-6; D is uncertain. Germline CDR1 is MNHEY and CDR2 is SVGAGI. V dropped 7 bases and J dropped 0 bases, with 16 bases sitting between them. This CDR3 comprises 17 residues. CDR3 loop: CASTSSGRSSGANVLTF. CDR3 nucleotides: TGTGCCAGCACCTCGTCCGGGCGGAGCTCTGGGGCCAACGTCCTGACTTTC.

The sample holds many counts of this clonotype. V and J are TRBV20-1 and TRBJ2-3; no clear D. Germline assignment: CDR1 DFQATT and CDR2 SNEGSKA (reference sequence). Trimming took 0 bases from V and 2 from J, leaving 12 bases between them. The CDR3 is 15 amino acids. CDR3 sequence (DNA): TGCAGTGCTAGAGATCATGGCGGCATCACAGATACGCAGTATTTT. It codes for CSARDHGGITDTQYF.

This clonotype was seen only a few times. This chain uses TRBV10-2 with TRBJ1-1; D might be TRBD1 (5 bases). The CDR3 extends over 17 amino acids. V gave up 2 bases and J gave up 3 bases, with 19 bases separating them. Looked up from germline, CDR1 is WSHSY and CDR2 is SAAADI. CDR3 sequence reads: CASSELPTAGWHTEAFF. CDR3 nucleotides: TGCGCCAGCAGTGAGCTACCCACGGCAGGGTGGCACACTGAAGCTTTCTTT.

This clonotype was observed at least ten times. The gene calls are TRBV7-2 and TRBJ2-5; tentatively, D is TRBD2 (6 bases). The CDR3 has 13 amino acids. Per germline, CDR1 SGHTA and CDR2 FQGNSA. Trimming stripped 3 bases from V and 5 bases from J, with 10 bases between. The CDR3 sequence is CASSFTSMETQYF. The CDR3, as DNA: TGTGCCAGCAGCTTTACTAGCATGGAGACCCAGTACTTC.

This clonotype was recorded at least ten times. The rearrangement uses TRBV7-2 and TRBJ1-4; 10 bases agree with TRBD1. The CDR3 spans 14 residues. Germline V gene lookup returns CDR1 SGHTA and CDR2 FQGNSA. The V and J ends lost 6 bases and 6 bases, in that order; junction bases with no gene match: 4. The CDR3 loop is CASRSGTGDEKLFF. CDR3 nucleotide sequence: TGTGCCAGCAGGTCCGGGACAGGGGATGAAAAACTGTTTTTT.

Ten or more counts support this clonotype. The chain combines TRBV12-3 or TRBV12-4 with TRBJ1-1; a possible D gene is TRBD1 (5 bases). Trimming shortened V by 5 bases and J by 3 bases, and 19 bases separated the two germline ends. CDR3 length equals 16 residues. The CDR3 region is CASSPLGEAEDTEAFF. The CDR3 DNA reads as TGTGCCAGCAGTCCCCTGGGGGAGGCGGAGGACACTGAAGCTTTCTTT.

This chain uses TRBV2 with TRBJ2-2, with TRBD1 matching over 7 bases. The CDR3 covers 15 residues. The V gene's germline CDR1 is SNHLY and CDR2 FYNNEI. Trimming took 0 bases from V and 4 from J; bases not matched to a gene: 2. CDR3 sequence: CASSEAWDSTGELFF. CDR3 coding DNA: TGTGCCAGCAGTGAAGCGTGGGACAGCACCGGGGAGCTGTTTTTT.

This clonotype was recorded many times. The chain carries TRBV18 and TRBJ2-2; tentatively, D is TRBD1 (6 bases). The V end lost 2 bases, the J end lost 4 bases, and 11 bases lay between the germline ends. Germline CDR1 KGHSH, CDR2 LQKENI. This CDR3 contains 15 residues. Here the CDR3 reads CASSPEGHLTGELFF. CDR3 bases: TGTGCCAGCTCACCAGAGGGACACCTCACCGGGGAGCTGTTTTTT.

This chain joins TRBV5-6 and TRBJ2-2; TRBD2 agrees at 8 bases. This CDR3 is 16 amino acids long. Germline CDR1 SGHDT, CDR2 YYEEEE. V trimming: 1 base; J trimming: 6 bases; junction bases outside the gene matches: 8. CDR3 loop: CASSLMAAGAAGELFF. As DNA, the CDR3 is TGTGCCAGCAGCTTGATGGCAGCGGGGGCGGCCGGGGAGCTGTTTTTT.

This clonotype was counted at least ten times. The chain carries TRBV5-6 and TRBJ2-5; no definite D call. Trimming stripped 4 bases from V and 4 bases from J, with 17 bases between. Germline CDR1 and CDR2: SGHDT and YYEEEE. The CDR3 totals 15 residues. CDR3 sequence (DNA): TGTGCCAGCAGCCCCGATTTAGACGGATCAGAGACCCAGTACTTC. Translation gives CASSPDLDGSETQYF. Complete variable domain (other parts from reference TRBV5-6 and TRBJ2-5): DAGVTQSPTHLIKTRGQQVTLRCSPKSGHDTVSWYQQALGQGPQFIFQYYEEEERQRGNFPDRFSGHQFPNYSSELNVNALLLGDSALYLCASSPDLDGSETQYFGPGTRLLVL.

The gene calls are TRBV6-6 and TRBJ2-4; 7 nucleotides line up with TRBD1. CDR3 length: 16 residues. Per germline, CDR1 MNHNY and CDR2 SVGAGI (reference sequence). Trimming took 7 bases from V and 0 from J; bases not matched to a gene: 9. This chain's CDR3 is CASIQTGRLAKNIQYF. The CDR3 DNA reads as TGTGCCAGCATACAGACAGGGCGATTAGCCAAAAACATTCAGTACTTC.

The rearrangement joins TRBV29-1 to TRBJ2-5, with no clear D. Germline lookup yields CDR1 SQVTM and CDR2 ANQGSEA. Trimming stripped 0 bases from V and 5 bases from J, with 10 bases between. The CDR3 totals 13 residues. This CDR3 reads CSVEDIRGETQYF. The CDR3 DNA reads TGCAGCGTTGAAGATATCCGTGGGGAGACCCAGTACTTC.

This clonotype was seen a handful of times. The chain is built from TRBV30 and TRBJ2-1, with D maybe TRBD1 (6 bases). This CDR3 comprises 16 residues. Germline CDR1 reads GTSNPN; CDR2 reads SVGIG (reference sequence). Between the trimmed V and J ends, which lost 0 bases and 7 bases, there was a span of 19 bases. CDR3: CAWSVITGRIPNEQFF. The CDR3 region has the DNA TGTGCCTGGAGTGTCATCACAGGGAGAATCCCAAATGAGCAGTTCTTC.

This clonotype has just a few counts. This chain links TRBV5-1 with TRBJ1-2; TRBD1 aligns across 10 bases. The J segment lost 4 bases and the V segment lost 2 bases, leaving 8 bases of the junction unmatched. The CDR3 runs 16 residues. CDR1 is SGHRS, CDR2 YFSETQ, per germline. The CDR3 DNA reads as TGCGCCAGCAGCTTTAATTCCGGGACAGGGGTCTATGGCTACACCTTC. Translating gives CASSFNSGTGVYGYTF.

There are many counts of this clonotype. This sequence joins TRBV7-7 and TRBJ2-3, with D perhaps matching TRBD1 (5 bases). There are 15 residues in the CDR3. CDR1 is SSHAT, CDR2 FNYEAQ, per germline (reference sequence). Between the trimmed V and J ends, which lost 1 base and 2 bases, there was a span of 10 bases. The CDR3 DNA follows: TGTGCCAGCAGCTTAGGGGGCGGCGTCACAGATACGCAGTATTTT. Its protein is CASSLGGGVTDTQYF.

V and J are TRBV27 and TRBJ2-7, with D possibly being TRBD1 (6 bases). The CDR3 runs 15 residues. Germline-derived CDR1 and CDR2 are MNHEY and SMNVEV (reference sequence). V dropped 0 bases and J dropped 2 bases, with 11 bases sitting between them. The DNA for the CDR3 is TGTGCCAGCAGTTTATCGGGGGCCCATCCCTACGAGCAGTACTTC. Its translation: CASSLSGAHPYEQYF.

This clonotype was counted only a few times. The V and J genes are TRBV20-1 and TRBJ1-2; 7 bases are a match to TRBD1. V shed 5 bases and J 2 bases; nucleotides not matched to a gene: 5. The germline V gene has CDR1 DFQATT and CDR2 SNEGSKA (reference sequence). The CDR3 length is 13 residues. The CDR3, as DNA: TGCAGTGCTGGGACAGAACCAAACTATGGCTACACCTTC. Protein product: CSAGTEPNYGYTF.

This clonotype was detected ten times or more. The chain has TRBV7-2 and TRBJ2-7; a weak D match, TRBD1 (6 bases). This CDR3 comprises 15 residues. Germline V gene sequence: CDR1 SGHTA, CDR2 FQGNSA. V gave up 7 bases and J gave up 1 base, with 17 bases separating them. The CDR3 region is CASTLVTGPSYEQYF. Written as DNA, the CDR3 is TGTGCCAGCACCCTAGTTACAGGGCCTTCCTACGAGCAGTACTTC.

This clonotype is judged medium-sized. The chain couples TRBV14 to TRBJ1-6; D perhaps matches TRBD1 (6 bases). CDR1 is SGHDN, CDR2 FVKESK, per germline. V lost 0 bases and J 7 bases, leaving 16 bases between the germline ends. This CDR3 contains 17 residues. As DNA, the CDR3 is TGTGCCAGCAGCCAAGATAGGGCGGCAGGGGAGAATTCACCCCTCCACTTT. Its translation: CASSQDRAAGENSPLHF.

This clonotype was seen only a few times. This chain uses TRBV11-2 with TRBJ1-1; no firm D call. Trimming shortened V by 7 bases and J by 6 bases, and 18 bases separated the two germline ends. The CDR3 extends over 14 amino acids. Germline-derived CDR1 and CDR2 are SGHAT and FQNNGV. As DNA, the CDR3 is TGTGCCAGCACCATCAACCCGACGGTGGCTGAAGCTTTCTTT. This translates into CASTINPTVAEAFF.

In its sample, this clonotype was seen many times. CDR3 in DNA: TGTGCCAGCATGACAGTGAACTCCTACGAGCAGTACTTC. It yields the protein CASMTVNSYEQYF. This sequence joins TRBV6-1 and TRBJ2-7; D might be TRBD1 (5 bases). Germline V gives CDR1 MNHNS, CDR2 SASEGT. The V and J ends lost 7 bases and 0 bases respectively, with 10 bases between them. The CDR3 spans 13 residues.